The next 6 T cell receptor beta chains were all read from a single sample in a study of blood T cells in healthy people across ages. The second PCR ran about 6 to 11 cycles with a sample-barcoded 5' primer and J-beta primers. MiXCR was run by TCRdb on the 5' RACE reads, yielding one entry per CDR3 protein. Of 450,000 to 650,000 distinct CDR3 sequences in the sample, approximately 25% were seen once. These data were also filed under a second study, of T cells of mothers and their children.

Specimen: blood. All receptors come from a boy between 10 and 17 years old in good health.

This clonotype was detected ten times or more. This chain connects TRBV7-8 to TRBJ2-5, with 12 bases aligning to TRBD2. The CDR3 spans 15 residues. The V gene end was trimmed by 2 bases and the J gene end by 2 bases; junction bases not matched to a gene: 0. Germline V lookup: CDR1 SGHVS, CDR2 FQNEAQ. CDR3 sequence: CASSLTSGRQETQYF. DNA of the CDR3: TGTGCCAGCAGCTTAACTAGCGGGAGGCAAGAGACCCAGTACTTC.

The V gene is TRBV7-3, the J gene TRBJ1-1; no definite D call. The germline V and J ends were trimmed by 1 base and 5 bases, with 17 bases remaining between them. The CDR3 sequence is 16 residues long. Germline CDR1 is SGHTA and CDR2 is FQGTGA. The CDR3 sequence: CASSLIQMEAWTEAFF. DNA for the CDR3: TGTGCCAGCAGCTTAATTCAGATGGAGGCATGGACTGAAGCTTTCTTT.

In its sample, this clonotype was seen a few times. The CDR3 here is CASSLWAADYEQYF. The CDR3 DNA reads TGTGCCAGCAGCTTGTGGGCAGCTGACTACGAGCAGTACTTC. The chain recombines TRBV5-5 with TRBJ2-5; the D is unclear. TRBJ2-7 matches the DNA end more closely, so the J call is doubtful. The CDR3 runs 14 residues. In germline, CDR1 is SGHKS, CDR2 YYEKEE (reference sequence).

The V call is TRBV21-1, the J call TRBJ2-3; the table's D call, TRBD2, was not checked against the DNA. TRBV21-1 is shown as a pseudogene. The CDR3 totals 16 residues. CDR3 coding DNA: TGTGCCAGCAGCATCGGGACTGCCCCACACACAGATACGCAGTATTTT. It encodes CASSIGTAPHTDTQYF.

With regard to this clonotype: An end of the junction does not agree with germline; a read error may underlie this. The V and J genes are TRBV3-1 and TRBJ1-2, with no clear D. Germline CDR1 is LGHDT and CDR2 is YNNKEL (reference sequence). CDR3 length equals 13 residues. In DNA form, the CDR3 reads TGTGCCGGCAGCCCCTCGGGGAACTATGGCTACACCTTC. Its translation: CAGSPSGNYGYTF.

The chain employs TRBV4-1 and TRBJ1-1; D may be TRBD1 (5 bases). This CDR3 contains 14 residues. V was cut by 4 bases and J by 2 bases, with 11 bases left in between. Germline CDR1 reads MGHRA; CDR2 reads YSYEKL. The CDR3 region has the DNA TGCGCCAGCAGCCCCCTAGGGGCAAACACTGAAGCTTTCTTT. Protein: CASSPLGANTEAFF.